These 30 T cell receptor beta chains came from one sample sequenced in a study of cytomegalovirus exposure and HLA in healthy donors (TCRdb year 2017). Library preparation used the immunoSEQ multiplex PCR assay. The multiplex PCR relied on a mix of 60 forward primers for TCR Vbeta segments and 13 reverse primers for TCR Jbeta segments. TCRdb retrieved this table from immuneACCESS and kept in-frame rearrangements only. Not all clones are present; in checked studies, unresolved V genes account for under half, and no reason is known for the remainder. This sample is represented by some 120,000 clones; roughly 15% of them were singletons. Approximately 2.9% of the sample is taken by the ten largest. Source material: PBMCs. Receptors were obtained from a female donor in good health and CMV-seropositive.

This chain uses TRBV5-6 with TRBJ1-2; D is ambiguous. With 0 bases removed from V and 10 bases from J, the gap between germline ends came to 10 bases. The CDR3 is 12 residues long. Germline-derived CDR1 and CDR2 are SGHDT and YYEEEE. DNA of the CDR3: TGTGCCAGCAGCTTGGGTATCGCGGACTACACCTTC. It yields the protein CASSLGIADYTF.

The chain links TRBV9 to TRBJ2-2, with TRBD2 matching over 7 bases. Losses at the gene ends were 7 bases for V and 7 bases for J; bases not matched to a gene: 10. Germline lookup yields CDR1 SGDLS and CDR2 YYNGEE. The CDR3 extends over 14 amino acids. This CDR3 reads CASASAGKSGELFF. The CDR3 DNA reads TGTGCCAGCGCTTCAGCGGGAAAGAGCGGGGAGCTGTTTTTT.

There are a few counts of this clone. Here the CDR3 DNA reads TGTGCCAGCAGCCAAGAATTCAGGAGGGTGGGTAATGAAAAACTGTTTTTT. Translating gives CASSQEFRRVGNEKLFF. The chain is built from TRBV4-2 and TRBJ1-4; D is unresolved. The CDR3 is made up of 17 amino acids. Trimming took off 0 bases at V and 4 bases at J, with 15 bases between the two ends. The germline gives CDR1 LGHNA, CDR2 YNFKEQ.

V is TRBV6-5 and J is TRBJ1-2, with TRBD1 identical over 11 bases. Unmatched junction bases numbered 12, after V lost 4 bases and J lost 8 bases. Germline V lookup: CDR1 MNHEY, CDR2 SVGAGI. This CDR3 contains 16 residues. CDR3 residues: CASSWNLGQGARGYTF. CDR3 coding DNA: TGTGCCAGCAGTTGGAACTTAGGACAGGGGGCGCGGGGCTACACCTTC.

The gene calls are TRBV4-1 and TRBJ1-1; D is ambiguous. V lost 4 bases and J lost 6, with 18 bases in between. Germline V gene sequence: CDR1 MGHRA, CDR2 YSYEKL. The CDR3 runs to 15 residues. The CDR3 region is CASSPSGRLRAEAFF. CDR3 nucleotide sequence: TGCGCCAGCAGCCCTAGCGGCCGTCTTAGGGCTGAAGCTTTCTTT.

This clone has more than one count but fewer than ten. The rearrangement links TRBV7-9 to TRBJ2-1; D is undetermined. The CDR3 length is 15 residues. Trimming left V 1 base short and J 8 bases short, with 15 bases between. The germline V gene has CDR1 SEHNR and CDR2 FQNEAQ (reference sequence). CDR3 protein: CASSLVRTMADEQFF. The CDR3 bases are TGTGCCAGCAGCTTAGTTAGAACGATGGCGGATGAGCAGTTCTTC.

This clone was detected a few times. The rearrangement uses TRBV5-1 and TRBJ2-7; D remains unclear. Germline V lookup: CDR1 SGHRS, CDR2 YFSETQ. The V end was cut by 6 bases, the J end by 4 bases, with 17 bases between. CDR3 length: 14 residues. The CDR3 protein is CASNPYRPSYEQYF. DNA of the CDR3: TGCGCCAGCAACCCCTACCGTCCTTCGTACGAGCAGTACTTC.

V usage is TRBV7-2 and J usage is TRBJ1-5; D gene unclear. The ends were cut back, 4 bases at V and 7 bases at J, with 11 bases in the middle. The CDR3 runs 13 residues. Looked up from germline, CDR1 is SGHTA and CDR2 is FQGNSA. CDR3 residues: CASSSRAVQPQHF. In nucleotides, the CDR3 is TGTGCCAGCAGCTCGAGGGCGGTCCAGCCCCAGCATTTT.

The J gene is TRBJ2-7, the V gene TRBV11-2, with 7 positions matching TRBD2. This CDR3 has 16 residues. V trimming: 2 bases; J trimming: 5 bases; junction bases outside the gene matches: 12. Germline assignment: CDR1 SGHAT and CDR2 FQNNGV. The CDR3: CASSLRTLRENNEQYF. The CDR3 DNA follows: TGTGCCAGCAGCTTACGAACTTTGCGGGAGAACAACGAGCAGTACTTC.

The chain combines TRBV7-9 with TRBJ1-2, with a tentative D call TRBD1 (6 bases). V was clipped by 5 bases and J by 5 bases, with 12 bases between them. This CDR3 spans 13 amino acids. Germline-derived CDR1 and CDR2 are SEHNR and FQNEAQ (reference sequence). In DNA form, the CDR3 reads TGTGCCAGCAGCGGGACATCTCCATATGGCTACACCTTC. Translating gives CASSGTSPYGYTF.

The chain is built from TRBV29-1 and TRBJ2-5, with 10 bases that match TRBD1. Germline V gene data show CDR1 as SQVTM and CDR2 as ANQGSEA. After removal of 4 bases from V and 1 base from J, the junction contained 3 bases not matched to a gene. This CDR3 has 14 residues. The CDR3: CSVGRQGAQETQYF. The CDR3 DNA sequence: TGCAGCGTTGGGAGACAGGGGGCCCAAGAGACCCAGTACTTC.

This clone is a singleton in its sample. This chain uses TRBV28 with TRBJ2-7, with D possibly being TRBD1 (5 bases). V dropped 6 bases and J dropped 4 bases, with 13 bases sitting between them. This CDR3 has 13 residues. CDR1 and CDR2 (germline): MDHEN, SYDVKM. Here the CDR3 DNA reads TGTGCCAGCAGCCTGGGGCGGCAATACGAGCAGTACTTC. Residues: CASSLGRQYEQYF.

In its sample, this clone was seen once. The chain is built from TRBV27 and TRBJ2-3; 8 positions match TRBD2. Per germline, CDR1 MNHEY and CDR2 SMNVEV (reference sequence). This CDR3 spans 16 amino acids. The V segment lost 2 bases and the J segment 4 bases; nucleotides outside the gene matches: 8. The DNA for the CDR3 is TGTGCCAGCAGTTTAGTCGGGGGGGCTTCCCCAGATACGCAGTATTTT. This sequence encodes CASSLVGGASPDTQYF.

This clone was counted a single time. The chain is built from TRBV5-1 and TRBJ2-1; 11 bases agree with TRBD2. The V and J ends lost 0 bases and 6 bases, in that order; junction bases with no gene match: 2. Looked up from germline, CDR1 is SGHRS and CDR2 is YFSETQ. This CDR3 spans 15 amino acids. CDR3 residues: CASSLVLAGANEQFF. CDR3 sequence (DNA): TGCGCCAGCAGCTTGGTACTAGCGGGGGCCAATGAGCAGTTCTTC.

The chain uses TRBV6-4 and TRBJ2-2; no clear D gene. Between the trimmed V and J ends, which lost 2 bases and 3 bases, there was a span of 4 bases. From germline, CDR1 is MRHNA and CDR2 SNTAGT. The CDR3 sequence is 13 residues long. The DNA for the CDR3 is TGTGCCAGCAGTGACAGCGACACCGGGGAGCTGTTTTTT. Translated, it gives CASSDSDTGELFF.

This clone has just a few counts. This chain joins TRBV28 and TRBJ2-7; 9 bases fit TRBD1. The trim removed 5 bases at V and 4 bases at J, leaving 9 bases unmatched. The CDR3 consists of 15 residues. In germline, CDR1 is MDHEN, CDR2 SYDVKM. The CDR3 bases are TGTGCCAGCAGTATCTCCGGGACAGGGAGATACGAGCAGTACTTC. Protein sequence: CASSISGTGRYEQYF.

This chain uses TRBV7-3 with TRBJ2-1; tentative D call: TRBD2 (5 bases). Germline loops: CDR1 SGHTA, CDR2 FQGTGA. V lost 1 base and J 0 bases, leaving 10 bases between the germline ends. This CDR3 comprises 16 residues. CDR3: CASSLMGGSSYNEQFF. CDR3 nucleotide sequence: TGTGCCAGCAGCTTAATGGGTGGGAGCTCCTACAATGAGCAGTTCTTC. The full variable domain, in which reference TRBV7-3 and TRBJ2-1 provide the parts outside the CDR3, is GAGVSQTPSNKVTEKGKYVELRCDPISGHTALYWYRQSLGQGPEFLIYFQGTGAADDSGLPNDRFFAVRPEGSVSTLKIQRTERGDSAVYLCASSLMGGSSYNEQFFGPGTRLTVL.

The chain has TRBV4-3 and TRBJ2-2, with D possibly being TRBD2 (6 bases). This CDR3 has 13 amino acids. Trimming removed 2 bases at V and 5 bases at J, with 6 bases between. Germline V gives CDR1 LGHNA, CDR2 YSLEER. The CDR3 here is CASSQRGTGELFF. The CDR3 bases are TGCGCCAGCAGCCAACGGGGGACCGGGGAGCTGTTTTTT.

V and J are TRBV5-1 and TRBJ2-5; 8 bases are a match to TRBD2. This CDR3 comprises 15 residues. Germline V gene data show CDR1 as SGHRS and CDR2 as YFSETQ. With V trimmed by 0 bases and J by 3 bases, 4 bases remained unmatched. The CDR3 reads CASSLVGTREETQYF. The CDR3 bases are TGCGCCAGCAGCTTGGTTGGGACTAGGGAAGAGACCCAGTACTTC.

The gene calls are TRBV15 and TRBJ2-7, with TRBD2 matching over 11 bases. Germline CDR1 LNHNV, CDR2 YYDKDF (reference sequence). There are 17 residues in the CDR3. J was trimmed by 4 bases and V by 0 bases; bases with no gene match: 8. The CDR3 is CATSRDVLAGALYEQYF. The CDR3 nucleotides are TGTGCCACCAGCAGAGATGTACTAGCGGGAGCATTATACGAGCAGTACTTC. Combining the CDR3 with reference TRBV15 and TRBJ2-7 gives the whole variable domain DAMVIQNPRYQVTQFGKPVTLSCSQTLNHNVMYWYQQKSSQAPKLLFHYYDKDFNNEADTPDNFQSRRPNTSFCFLDIRSPGLGDTAMYLCATSRDVLAGALYEQYFGPGTRLTVT.

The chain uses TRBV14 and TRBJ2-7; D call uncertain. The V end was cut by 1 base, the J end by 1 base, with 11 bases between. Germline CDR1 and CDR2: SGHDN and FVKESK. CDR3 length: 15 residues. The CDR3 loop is CASSQVAGASYEQYF. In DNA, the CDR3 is TGTGCCAGCAGCCAAGTTGCTGGAGCTTCCTACGAGCAGTACTTC.

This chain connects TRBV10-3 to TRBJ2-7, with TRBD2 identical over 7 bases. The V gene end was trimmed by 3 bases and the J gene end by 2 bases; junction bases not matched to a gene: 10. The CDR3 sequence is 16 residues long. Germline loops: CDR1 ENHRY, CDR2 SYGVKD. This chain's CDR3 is CAISDASLAVTYEQYF. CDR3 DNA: TGTGCCATCAGTGATGCCAGCCTAGCGGTTACCTACGAGCAGTACTTC.

CDR3 amino acids: CASAPLGRNTEAFF. DNA for the CDR3: TGTGCCAGCGCCCCGTTAGGGAGGAACACTGAAGCTTTCTTT. The gene calls are TRBV6-5 and TRBJ1-1; no clear D gene. V shed 8 bases and J shed 1 base, with 14 bases lying between them. CDR3 length: 14 residues. CDR1 is MNHEY, CDR2 SVGAGI, per germline.

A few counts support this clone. The CDR3 loop is CASSQRSGAAGELFF. CDR3 nucleotide sequence: TGCGCCAGCAGCCAACGGTCGGGAGCGGCCGGGGAGCTGTTTTTT. The chain uses TRBV4-3 and TRBJ2-2, with D possibly matching TRBD2 (6 bases). Trimming stripped 2 bases from V and 6 bases from J, with 13 bases between. The CDR3 spans 15 residues. In germline, CDR1 is LGHNA, CDR2 YSLEER.

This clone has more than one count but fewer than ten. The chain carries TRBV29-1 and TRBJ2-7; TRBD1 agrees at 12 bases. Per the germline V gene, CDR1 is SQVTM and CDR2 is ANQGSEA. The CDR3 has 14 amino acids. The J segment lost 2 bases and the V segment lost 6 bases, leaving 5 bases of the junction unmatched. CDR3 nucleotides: TGCAGCGTGAGGGACAGGGGGCCGGCCTACGAGCAGTACTTC. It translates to CSVRDRGPAYEQYF.

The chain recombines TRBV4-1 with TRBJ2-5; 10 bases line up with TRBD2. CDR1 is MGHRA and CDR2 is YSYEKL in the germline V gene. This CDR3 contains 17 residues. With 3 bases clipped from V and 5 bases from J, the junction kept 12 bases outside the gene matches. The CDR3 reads CASSHGPGLAFRETQYF. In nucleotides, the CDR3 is TGCGCCAGCAGCCACGGCCCGGGACTAGCGTTTCGGGAGACCCAGTACTTC.

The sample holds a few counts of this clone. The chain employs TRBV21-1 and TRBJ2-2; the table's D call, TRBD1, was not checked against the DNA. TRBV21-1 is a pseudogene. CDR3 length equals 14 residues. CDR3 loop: CASSSRGNTGELFF. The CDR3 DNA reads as TGTGCCAGCAGCAGCAGGGGCAACACTGGGGAGCTGTTTTTT.

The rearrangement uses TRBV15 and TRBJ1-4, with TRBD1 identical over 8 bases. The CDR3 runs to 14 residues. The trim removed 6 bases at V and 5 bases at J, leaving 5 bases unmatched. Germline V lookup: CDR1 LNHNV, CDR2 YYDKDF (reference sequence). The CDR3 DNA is TGTGCCACCAGGGACAGGGCAAAAAATGAAAAACTGTTTTTT. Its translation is CATRDRAKNEKLFF.

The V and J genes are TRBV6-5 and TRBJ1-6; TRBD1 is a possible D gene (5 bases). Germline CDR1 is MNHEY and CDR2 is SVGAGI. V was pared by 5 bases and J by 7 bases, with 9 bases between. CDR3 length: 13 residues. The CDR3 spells CASSPGANSPLHF. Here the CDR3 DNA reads TGTGCCAGCAGTCCTGGGGCGAATTCACCCCTCCACTTT.

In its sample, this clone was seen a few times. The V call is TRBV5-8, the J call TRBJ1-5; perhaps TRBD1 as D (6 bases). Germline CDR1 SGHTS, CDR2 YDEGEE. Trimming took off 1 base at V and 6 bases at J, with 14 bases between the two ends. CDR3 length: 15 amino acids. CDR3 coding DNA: TGTGCCAGCAGCTTGACCTACAGGGTTGGTCAGCCCCAGCATTTT. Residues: CASSLTYRVGQPQHF.